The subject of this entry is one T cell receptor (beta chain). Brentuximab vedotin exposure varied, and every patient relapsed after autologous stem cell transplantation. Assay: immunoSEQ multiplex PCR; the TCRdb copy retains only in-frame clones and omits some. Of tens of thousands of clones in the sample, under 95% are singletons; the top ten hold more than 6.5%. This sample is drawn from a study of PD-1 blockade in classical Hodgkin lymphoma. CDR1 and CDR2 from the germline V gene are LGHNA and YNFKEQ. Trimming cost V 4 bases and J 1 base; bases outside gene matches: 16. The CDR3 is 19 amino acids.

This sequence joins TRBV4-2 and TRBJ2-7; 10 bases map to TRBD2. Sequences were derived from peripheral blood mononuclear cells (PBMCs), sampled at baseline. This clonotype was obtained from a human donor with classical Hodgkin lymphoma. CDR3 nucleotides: TGTGCCAGCAGCCTCCTCTTAAACCTAGCGGGAGCGTTTTCCTACGAGCAGTACTTC. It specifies CASSLLLNLAGAFSYEQYF.